The sample holds a few counts of the clone carrying this T cell receptor beta chain. Its antigen is as yet unknown. The junction had 12 bases not matched to a gene; V was cut back by 6 bases and J by 2 bases. The CDR3 runs to 17 residues. Germline V gives CDR1 LNHDA, CDR2 SQIVND (reference sequence). This sample stems from a study of PD-L1 blockade in urothelial cancer. Study-wide context: Prior chemotherapy in patients spanned 0 to 3 regimens. At 6 weeks and at 3 weeks (second dose) after treatment start, blood was analyzed. Study-wide findings and caveats: Clonality of blood TCR below the median before treatment predicted better survival.

Time point described: pretreatment peripheral blood. Sequencing used immunoSEQ multiplex PCR; TCRdb keeps in-frame clones, though not all of them. There are approximately 48,000 clones in the sample; about 83% occur only once, and approximately 15% lies in the top ten. The specimen was PBMCs, collected around atezolizumab (anti-PD-L1) treatment. The receptor's source is a woman aged 60-75 years with urothelial cancer. J is TRBJ2-2 and V is TRBV19, with 7 bases that match TRBD2. As DNA, the CDR3 is TGTGCCAGTAGGCATTTAGCGGGCCTTCTCAACACCGGGGAGCTGTTTTTT. It codes for CASRHLAGLLNTGELFF. The entire variable domain, with the rest obtained from reference TRBV19 and TRBJ2-2, is as follows: DGGITQSPKYLFRKEGQNVTLSCEQNLNHDAMYWYRQDPGQGLRLIYYSQIVNDFQKGDIAEGYSVSREKKESFPLTVTSAQKNPTAFYLCASRHLAGLLNTGELFFGEGSRLTVL.